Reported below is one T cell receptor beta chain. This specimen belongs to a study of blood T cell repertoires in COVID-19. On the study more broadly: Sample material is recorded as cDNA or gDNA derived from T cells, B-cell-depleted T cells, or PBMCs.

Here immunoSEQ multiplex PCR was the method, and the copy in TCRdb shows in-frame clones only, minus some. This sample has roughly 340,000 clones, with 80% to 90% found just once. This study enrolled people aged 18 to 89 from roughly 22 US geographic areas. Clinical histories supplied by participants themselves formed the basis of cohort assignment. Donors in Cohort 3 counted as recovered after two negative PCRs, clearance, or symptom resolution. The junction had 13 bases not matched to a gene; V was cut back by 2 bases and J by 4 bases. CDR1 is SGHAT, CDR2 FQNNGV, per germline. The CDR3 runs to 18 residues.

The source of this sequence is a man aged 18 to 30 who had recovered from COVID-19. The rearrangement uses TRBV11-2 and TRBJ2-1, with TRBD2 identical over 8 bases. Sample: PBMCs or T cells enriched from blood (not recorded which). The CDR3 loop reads CASSLKLRASGGYNEQFF. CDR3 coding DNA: TGTGCCAGCAGCTTAAAACTCCGGGCCAGCGGGGGATACAATGAGCAGTTCTTC. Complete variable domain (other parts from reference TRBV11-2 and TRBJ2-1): EAGVAQSPRYKIIEKRQSVAFWCNPISGHATLYWYQQILGQGPKLLIQFQNNGVVDDSQLPKDRFSAERLKGVDSTLKIQPAKLEDSAVYLCASSLKLRASGGYNEQFFGPGTRLTVL.